The 5 T cell receptor beta chains below were found in one sample sequenced in a study of T cell responses to AZD1222 COVID-19 vaccine. Sequenced by immunoSEQ multiplex PCR; TCRdb stores in-frame clones only, minus some. The table lists more than 60,000 clones, more than 75% of them singletons. The sample was peripheral blood, taken on day 0 of AZD1222 vaccination. The receptors were sampled from an adult in good health.

The chain uses TRBV29-1 and TRBJ1-1; D call uncertain. V was cut by 6 bases and J by 7 bases, with 18 bases left in between. Germline values: CDR1 SQVTM, CDR2 ANQGSEA. The CDR3 is 13 residues long. CDR3 sequence: CSVRLVIGGEAFF. The CDR3 coding sequence is TGCAGCGTCCGCTTAGTTATAGGAGGTGAAGCTTTCTTT.

By frequency in the sample, this clone is medium-sized. The chain has TRBV21-1 and TRBJ1-5; the D call TRBD1 from the table was never checked on the DNA. TRBV21-1 is a known pseudogene. CDR3 length: 14 residues. The CDR3 nucleotides read TGTGCCAGCAGTGGGACAGGGGGCAATCAGCCCCAGCATTTT. As protein: CASSGTGGNQPQHF.

This chain links TRBV7-9 with TRBJ1-2, with a tentative D call TRBD1 (5 bases). V lost 7 bases, J lost 0 bases, and 15 bases lay in between. Per the germline V gene, CDR1 is SEHNR and CDR2 is FQNEAQ (reference sequence). The CDR3 extends over 15 amino acids. The CDR3 here is CASTEPGPSNYGYTF. The CDR3 DNA follows: TGTGCCAGCACCGAACCGGGGCCTTCTAACTATGGCTACACCTTC.

The chain uses TRBV7-9 and TRBJ2-1; tentative D call: TRBD2 (6 bases). Trimming shortened V by 5 bases and J by 7 bases, and 12 bases separated the two germline ends. Germline loops: CDR1 SEHNR, CDR2 FQNEAQ (reference sequence). The CDR3 loop spans 13 amino acids. CDR3 coding DNA: TGTGCCAGCAGCCCCGGGACTCTAAATGAGCAGTTCTTC. The encoded protein is CASSPGTLNEQFF.

In its sample, this clone was seen a few times. The chain uses TRBV6-6 and TRBJ2-3, with a possible D match to TRBD2 (6 bases). Per germline, CDR1 MNHNY and CDR2 SVGAGI (reference sequence). The V end lost 5 bases, the J end lost 1 base, and 7 bases lay between the germline ends. The CDR3 runs 13 residues. DNA for the CDR3: TGTGCCAGCAGTGGGGAGGGCACAGATACGCAGTATTTT. It translates to CASSGEGTDTQYF.